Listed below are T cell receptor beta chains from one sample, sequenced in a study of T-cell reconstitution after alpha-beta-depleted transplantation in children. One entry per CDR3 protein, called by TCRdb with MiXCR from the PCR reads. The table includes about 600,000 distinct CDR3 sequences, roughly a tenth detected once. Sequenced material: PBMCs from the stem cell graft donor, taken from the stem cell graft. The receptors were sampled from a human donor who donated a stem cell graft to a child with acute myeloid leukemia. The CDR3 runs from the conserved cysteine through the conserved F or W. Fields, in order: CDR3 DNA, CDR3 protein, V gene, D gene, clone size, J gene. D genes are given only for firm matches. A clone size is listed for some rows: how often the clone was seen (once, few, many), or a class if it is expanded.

TGTGCCAGCAGCCGAGACCGGACTAGCGGGAACAATGAGCAGTTCTTC CASSRDRTSGNNEQFF TRBV7-9 TRBD2 few TRBJ2-1
TGCAGTGCTAGAGATTCGCGTAGCGGGCGCCTCAATGAGCAGTTCTTC CSARDSRSGRLNEQFF TRBV20-1 TRBD2 few TRBJ2-1
TGTGCCAGCGCAGGGGGGGGGCTAGCGGGAGGCCACGAGCAGTACTTC CASAGGGLAGGHEQYF TRBV28 TRBD2 - TRBJ2-7
TGCGCCAGCAGCTCGACAGGTTCTAGCAATCAGCCCCAGCATTTT CASSSTGSSNQPQHF TRBV5-1 - - TRBJ1-5
TGTGCCAGCAGTGACAGGGGGAAAGGAGAGACCCAGTACTTC CASSDRGKGETQYF TRBV27 TRBD1 few TRBJ2-5
TGCAGTGCTAGACTAGCGGGAAGGAACACCGGGGAGCTGTTTTTT CSARLAGRNTGELFF TRBV20-1 TRBD2 many TRBJ2-2
TGCGCCAGCAGCCAAGAGAGGCTAGCGGGGTCCTACGAGCAGTACTTC CASSQERLAGSYEQYF TRBV4-3 TRBD2 many TRBJ2-7
TGTGCCAGCAGCCCAGATCAGAGAAGCGGGACCCTTTCCGGGGAGCTGTTTTTT CASSPDQRSGTLSGELFF TRBV4-2 TRBD2 few TRBJ2-2
TGCAGTGCTAGAGATAGAACTAGCTACAATGAGCAGTTCTTC CSARDRTSYNEQFF TRBV20-1 - many TRBJ2-1
TGTGCCAGCATCACTCCAAGCCGGGGCTACGAGCAGTACTTC CASITPSRGYEQYF TRBV11-2 - many TRBJ2-7
TGTGCCAGCAGTCGGGAAGGGCTAGCGGGACGTGAGCAGTTCTTC CASSREGLAGREQFF TRBV6-2/TRBV6-3 TRBD2 - TRBJ2-1
TGCAGCGCCTTCCGACAGCAAGAGACCCAGTACTTC CSAFRQQETQYF TRBV29-1 - - TRBJ2-5
TGCAGTGCTACCCCGGCTAGCGGGAGGGACAATGAGCAGTTCTTC CSATPASGRDNEQFF TRBV20-1 TRBD2 - TRBJ2-1
TGCAGTGCTAGGACCCTGGGACTAGCGGGAGAGAATGAGCAGTTCTTC CSARTLGLAGENEQFF TRBV20-1 TRBD2 many TRBJ2-1
TGCGCCAGCAGCTTGGGCCTAGCGGGGAGGGACGAGCAGTACTTC CASSLGLAGRDEQYF TRBV5-1 TRBD2 few TRBJ2-7
TGTGCCAGCAGCTTGGACGAGTACGAGCAGTACTTC CASSLDEYEQYF TRBV7-2 - few TRBJ2-7
TGTGCCGGCAGCTTACGGGGCGGGGAGCTGTTTTTT CAGSLRGGELFF TRBV7-3 - - TRBJ2-2
TGTGCCAGCAGGGAACCAGCAAATGAGCAGTTCTTC CASREPANEQFF TRBV12-3/TRBV12-4 - - TRBJ2-1
TGTGCTAGCAGCTCTTCCCCCGGGACCCCCAATGAGCAGTTCTTC CASSSSPGTPNEQFF TRBV7-7 - many TRBJ2-1
TGTGCCATCAATAGGGCTGTCACCGGGGAGCTGTTTTTT CAINRAVTGELFF TRBV10-3 - - TRBJ2-2
TGCAGTGCTTTGAGCCCGACAGGACCGTACGAGCAGTACTTC CSALSPTGPYEQYF TRBV20-1 - many TRBJ2-7
TGTGCCAGCAGACCAAGTCCGGGGGCAGGCTACGAGCAGTACTTC CASRPSPGAGYEQYF TRBV4-2 - - TRBJ2-7
TGTGCCAGCTCCCCGGGACAGGTCACCGGGGAGACCCAGTACTTC CASSPGQVTGETQYF TRBV27 TRBD1 few TRBJ2-5
TGTGCCAGCAGCTCACCGGCGGGGGATACGCAGTATTTT CASSSPAGDTQYF TRBV28 - many TRBJ2-3
TGCGCCAGCAGCCAGGTACCCGGGGGGCCTGGCTACACCTTC CASSQVPGGPGYTF TRBV4-3 - few TRBJ1-2
TGTGCCAGCAGCCCGAGGGGGGGACTAGCAACAGATACGCAGTATTTT CASSPRGGLATDTQYF TRBV7-9 TRBD2 many TRBJ2-3
TGCGCCAGCAGCTTACTTTCGGGCTACAATGAGCAGTTCTTC CASSLLSGYNEQFF TRBV5-1 - many TRBJ2-1
TGCAGCGTTTTGGGCAGGGGGCACTGGTACCAAGAGACCCAGTACTTC CSVLGRGHWYQETQYF TRBV29-1 TRBD1 few TRBJ2-5
TGTGCCAGCAGTGAGGGTCGGTCAGGGGCGCGTAAAGACACTGAAGCTTTCTTT CASSEGRSGARKDTEAFF TRBV25-1 - many TRBJ1-1
TGCAGCGCGCGGGACAGACTCAAGAAGACCCAGTACTTC CSARDRLKKTQYF TRBV29-1 - many TRBJ2-5
TGTGCCAGCAGCCGCCCCCGGGACAGGAGTCTAGCCAAAAACATTCAGTACTTC CASSRPRDRSLAKNIQYF TRBV6-2/TRBV6-3 TRBD1 - TRBJ2-4
TGTGCCAGCAGCCAAGCAAGGGGAATGAATGAAAAACTGTTTTTT CASSQARGMNEKLFF TRBV3-1 - few TRBJ1-4
TGTGCCAGCAGCGTAGAGGGGGCGACTGAAGCTTTCTTT CASSVEGATEAFF TRBV9 TRBD1 many TRBJ1-1
TGTGCCAGCAGTGCTCCGACACGCACTGAAGCTTTCTTT CASSAPTRTEAFF TRBV25-1 - - TRBJ1-1
TGTGCCATCAGTGAGTTTAATGAGCAGTTCTTC CAISEFNEQFF TRBV10-3 - many TRBJ2-1
TGTGCCAGCAATCCCGGACAGAAGGACGAGCAGTACTTC CASNPGQKDEQYF TRBV6-2/TRBV6-3 - few TRBJ2-7
TGCAGTGCTAGAAAACTTAGCGGTAGCTCCTACAATGAGCAGTTCTTC CSARKLSGSSYNEQFF TRBV20-1 - few TRBJ2-1